This T cell receptor beta chain emerged from a study of cytomegalovirus exposure and HLA in healthy donors. Overall study findings and caveats: Apart from CMV serostatus, no immune exposure information was available. TCR beta sequences reportedly predicted most subjects' HLA-A and HLA-B alleles accurately.

As concerns this clone: Its antigen is still unknown.

V lost 3 bases to trimming and J lost 6 bases; unmatched junction nucleotides: 8. This CDR3 comprises 15 residues. The germline V gene encodes CDR1 MNHEY and CDR2 SVGAGI. The PCR made use of 60 Vbeta and 13 Jbeta primers. This table comes from immunoSEQ multiplex PCR, and its TCRdb copy is limited to in-frame clones, with some not included. The repertoire holds 120,000 to 150,000 clones, with 76% as singletons. This rearrangement joins TRBV6-5 to TRBJ2-3; 8 nucleotides line up with TRBD2. This TCR was recovered from a man aged 35-49 years in good health and CMV-seronegative. Sequenced material: PBMCs. The CDR3 is CASSYLRGAGDTQYF. In nucleotides, the CDR3 is TGTGCCAGCAGTTATTTGCGGGGGGCGGGGGATACGCAGTATTTT.